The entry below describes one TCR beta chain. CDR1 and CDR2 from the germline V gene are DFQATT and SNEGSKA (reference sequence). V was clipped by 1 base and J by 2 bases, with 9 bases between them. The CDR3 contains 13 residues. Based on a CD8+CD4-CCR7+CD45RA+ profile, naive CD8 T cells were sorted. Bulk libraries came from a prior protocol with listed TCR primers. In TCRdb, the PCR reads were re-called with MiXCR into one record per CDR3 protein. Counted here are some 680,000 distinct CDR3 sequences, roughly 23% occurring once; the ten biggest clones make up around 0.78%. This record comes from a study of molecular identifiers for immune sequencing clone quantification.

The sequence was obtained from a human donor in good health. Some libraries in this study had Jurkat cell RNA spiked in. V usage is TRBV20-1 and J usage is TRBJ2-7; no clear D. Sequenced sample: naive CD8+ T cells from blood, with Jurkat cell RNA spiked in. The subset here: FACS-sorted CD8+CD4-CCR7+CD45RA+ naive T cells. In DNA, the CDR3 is TGCAGTGCTAGAGGCTCTGGGACCTACGAGCAGTACTTC. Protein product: CSARGSGTYEQYF.